What follows are 11 T cell receptor beta chains derived from one specimen sequenced in a study of shared clonotypes between healthy human individuals. Libraries were prepared by immunoSEQ multiplex PCR; TCRdb keeps only in-frame clonotypes and omits some of them. The table has about 2 million clones, 95% seen once. Input material: naive CD4+ T cells sorted from blood. Subset indicated: CD45RA+ positively selected. The receptors here all came from a young man in good health.

The J gene is TRBJ2-7, the V gene TRBV28, with 7 positions matching TRBD2. The CDR3 contains 14 residues. V shed 2 bases, J shed 6 bases, and the junction held 7 bases outside the gene matches. Germline values: CDR1 MDHEN, CDR2 SYDVKM. In nucleotides, the CDR3 is TGTGCCAGCAGTTTAACGGGAGCGGGGCTCGAGCAGTACTTC. It codes for CASSLTGAGLEQYF.

The count of this clone is one. The rearrangement links TRBV6-5 to TRBJ1-6; a possible D gene is TRBD1 (5 bases). The CDR3 sequence is 14 residues long. V was shortened by 5 bases and J by 10 bases, with 15 bases between the two germline ends. Germline V gene data show CDR1 as MNHEY and CDR2 as SVGAGI. CDR3 region: CASSQQVLSSPLHF. The CDR3, as DNA: TGTGCCAGCAGTCAACAGGTTTTGAGCTCACCCCTCCACTTT.

This clone has only a few counts. Other DNA sequences in the same sample also yield this CDR3. The DNA of the CDR3 is TGTGCCAGCAGCTTAGGAGCGGGAACGGGCGGGGAGCTGTTTTTT. Translation gives CASSLGAGTGGELFF. The chain recombines TRBV11-3 with TRBJ2-2, with 7 bases lining up with TRBD2. The CDR3 length is 15 residues. Trimming removed 1 base from V and 7 bases from J; junction bases left unmatched: 6. The germline gives CDR1 SGHNT, CDR2 YENEEA.

The chain couples TRBV5-8 to TRBJ1-3; D not certain. Trimming removed 6 bases at V and 11 bases at J, with 18 bases between. The CDR3 loop spans 13 amino acids. CDR1 SGHTS and CDR2 YDEGEE come from the germline V gene. As DNA, the CDR3 is TGTGCCAGCACCCATCTCTTACCGGGGTCCATATATTTT. This translates into CASTHLLPGSIYF.

The chain combines TRBV29-1 with TRBJ1-2; weak D call: TRBD1 (6 bases). The length of the CDR3 is 13 residues. Germline lookup yields CDR1 SQVTM and CDR2 ANQGSEA. Deletions cut 5 bases from V and 0 bases from J, with 10 bases between. The CDR3, as DNA: TGCAGCGTTACAGGGCTAGCTAACTATGGCTACACCTTC. Translation gives CSVTGLANYGYTF.

This chain uses TRBV2 with TRBJ1-2, with TRBD1 as a possible D gene (5 bases). This CDR3 has 15 amino acids. Trimming stripped 0 bases from V and 8 bases from J, with 16 bases between. Germline V gene sequence: CDR1 SNHLY, CDR2 FYNNEI. The CDR3 protein is CASSEALGGPGGYTF. The CDR3 region has the DNA TGTGCCAGCAGTGAAGCTCTTGGGGGACCCGGAGGCTACACCTTC.

This clone occurred a few times. The chain couples TRBV30 to TRBJ1-2; the D is unclear. This CDR3 comprises 12 residues. CDR1 and CDR2 from the germline V gene are GTSNPN and SVGIG (reference sequence). Trimming took 3 bases from V and 7 from J, leaving 12 bases between them. CDR3 nucleotide sequence: TGTGCCTGGAGCCACGGAGGAGGTGGCTACACCTTC. Its protein is CAWSHGGGGYTF.

This clone has just one count. The chain combines TRBV7-9 with TRBJ1-6; D perhaps matches TRBD1 (5 bases). Germline loops: CDR1 SEHNR, CDR2 FQNEAQ (reference sequence). The CDR3 spans 14 residues. The V and J ends lost 2 bases and 10 bases respectively, with 12 bases between them. DNA of the CDR3: TGTGCCAGCAGCTTAAGACAGACACCCTCACCCCTCCACTTT. Its translation is CASSLRQTPSPLHF.

This clone was observed once. The CDR3 DNA is TGTGCCAGTAGTATTTTGGGTAGCGGGAGCCCTCCGACTAGCACAGATACGCAGTATTTT. It yields the protein CASSILGSGSPPTSTDTQYF. The chain is built from TRBV19 and TRBJ2-3, with 9 bases lining up with TRBD2. After removal of 3 bases from V and 0 bases from J, the junction contained 16 bases not matched to a gene. The CDR3 contains 20 residues. CDR1 LNHDA and CDR2 SQIVND come from the germline V gene (reference sequence).

This chain links TRBV25-1 with TRBJ2-4; 8 bases line up with TRBD1. CDR3 length equals 16 residues. V shed 6 bases, J shed 2 bases, and the junction held 9 bases outside the gene matches. Looked up from germline, CDR1 is MGHDK and CDR2 is SYGVNS. Written as DNA, the CDR3 is TGTGCCAGCAGCATGAGTTCAGGGGGCTCCAAAAACATTCAGTACTTC. It codes for CASSMSSGGSKNIQYF.

This clone has a handful of counts. This chain links TRBV11-2 with TRBJ2-3; D is undetermined. The V gene lost 4 bases and the J gene lost 5 bases, with 10 bases spanning the gap. The germline gives CDR1 SGHAT, CDR2 FQNNGV. CDR3 size: 13 residues. Here the CDR3 reads CASSSRPGDTQYF. CDR3 DNA: TGTGCCAGCAGCTCTAGGCCGGGAGATACGCAGTATTTT.